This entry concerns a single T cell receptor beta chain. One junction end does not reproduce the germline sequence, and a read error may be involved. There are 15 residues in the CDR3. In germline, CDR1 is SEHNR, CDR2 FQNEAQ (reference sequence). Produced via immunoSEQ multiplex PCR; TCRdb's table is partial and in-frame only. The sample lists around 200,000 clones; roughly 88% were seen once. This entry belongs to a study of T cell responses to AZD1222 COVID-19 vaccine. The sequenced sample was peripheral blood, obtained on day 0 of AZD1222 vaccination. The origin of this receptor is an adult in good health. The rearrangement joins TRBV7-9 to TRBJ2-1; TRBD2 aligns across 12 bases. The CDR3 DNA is TGTGCCAGCAGCCTAGCGGGAGGGCCCAACAATGAGCAGTTCTTC. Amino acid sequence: CASSLAGGPNNEQFF.